The entry below gives a single TCR beta chain sequence along with its context. This clone has just one count. Its antigen remains undetermined. Within one base of it there is no much larger clone, and no base qualities were kept. The data stem from a study of blood T cell repertoires in COVID-19 (dated by TCRdb to the early 2020s). Background on the whole study: Samples from collaborators originated in the United States, Italy and Spain and spanned both the acute and convalescent phases of COVID-19. Where available, HLA class I and class II types were obtained from metadata supplied by the sample provider rather than from assay-based typing. Deeply sampled blood TCRbeta repertoires from subjects exposed to, actively infected with, or recovered from COVID-19 were included in the dataset. The sample metadata nearly always contained a de-identified subject ID, COVID-19 status, age in years and sex. The repertoires were released in a freely available public database intended as a resource for research on the immune response to SARS-CoV-2. The material from the prospective study consisted of cDNA or gDNA derived from T cells, B-cell-depleted T cells, or PBMCs. Samples came from the ongoing ImmuneRACE study (first 160 participants) plus 1,254 subjects from 6 global collaborators.

Findings and caveats that apply to the study as a whole: The quantity of clinical and demographic metadata differed by source and by participant and was supplied without curation.

Each collaborating institution followed its own protocols to collect whole blood in K2EDTA tubes. For TCRbeta analysis, collaborators shipped samples in one of three forms: frozen whole blood, isolated PBMCs, or DNA extracted from either of those sample types. TCRbeta CDR3 regions were amplified from genomic DNA using the immunoSEQ Assay, a bias-controlled multiplex PCR. In the source study's methods: The number of nucleated cells in each sample was estimated from the amplification of reference gene primers within the assay. To quantify the absolute abundance of each unique TCRbeta CDR3 rearrangement, sequence reads were collapsed and filtered. Productive Simpson clonality was computed per sample as the square root of Simpson's diversity index over productive rearrangements. TCRdb retrieved this table from immuneACCESS and kept in-frame rearrangements only. Not all clones are present; in checked studies, unresolved V genes account for under half, and no reason is known for the remainder. V and J calls and clone size are given by that table; D and trimming were obtained from the DNA. Counted in this sample were 110,000 or so clones; 85% of them appeared once. About 13% of the sample comes from the top ten.

The V end gives up 0 bases and the J end 3 bases, leaving 5 bases in the junction not matched to a gene. As encoded in the germline V gene (reference sequence), CDR1 is LNHDA while CDR2 is SQIVND. The CDR3 sequence holds 16 residues, the cysteine and phenylalanine included. Only the CDR3 DNA stays, 48 bases, in frame from base 1. The sequence joins TRBV19 to TRBJ2-3, with 8 junctional bases fitting TRBD1. This receptor was obtained from a human donor in a cohort sampled during active COVID-19. The sample comprised peripheral blood. Here is the DNA: TGTGCCAGTAGTATAGATCTCCGGACAGGGACAGATACGCAGTATTTT. This yields the protein CASSIDLRTGTDTQYF. The CDR3, completed at both ends by the reference TRBV19 and TRBJ2-3 genes, gives the full variable domain DGGITQSPKYLFRKEGQNVTLSCEQNLNHDAMYWYRQDPGQGLRLIYYSQIVNDFQKGDIAEGYSVSREKKESFPLTVTSAQKNPTAFYLCASSIDLRTGTDTQYFGPGTRLTVL.